The 9 T cell receptor beta chains listed next were all sequenced from one sample in a study of identical twins (dated by TCRdb to the mid-2010s). Libraries came from 5' RACE. Sequenced on an Illumina HiSeq 2000. The public reads were run again by TCRdb, first through fastp at Q25 and then through MiXCR, and only productive beta chains were kept. Each CDR3 protein appears once, grouped with its most common genes and DNA. The sample table records 1.5 million to 2 million distinct CDR3 sequences; more than 30% of these occur just once. More than 0.25% of the sample belongs to the ten largest clones. Sequencing was carried out using cord blood. The receptors stem from a newborn girl in good health.

This clonotype was seen many times. J is TRBJ2-3 and V is TRBV7-9; 9 bases are shared with TRBD2. V lost 5 bases, J lost 0 bases, and 12 bases stayed unmatched. The CDR3 has 18 amino acids. Per germline, CDR1 SEHNR and CDR2 FQNEAQ (reference sequence). CDR3 residues: CASSPTSGPRYSTDTQYF. The DNA for the CDR3 is TGTGCCAGCAGCCCTACTAGCGGGCCCCGATATAGCACAGATACGCAGTATTTT.

This clonotype occurred many times. At one of its ends the junction is not consistent with the germline gene, which may arise from a read error. The chain uses TRBV5-1 and TRBJ2-5, with D uncertain. This CDR3 comprises 13 residues. CDR1 is SGHRS, CDR2 YFSETQ, per germline. The CDR3 nucleotides are TGTGCCAGCAGCCTTCCCTACCAAGAGACCCAGTACTTC. Its protein product is CASSLPYQETQYF.

This clonotype was observed a few times. The gene calls are TRBV20-1 and TRBJ1-1, with 9 bases aligning to TRBD1. CDR3 length: 14 residues. The V gene end was trimmed by 5 bases and the J gene end by 1 base; junction bases not matched to a gene: 5. CDR1 is DFQATT, CDR2 SNEGSKA, per germline (reference sequence). CDR3 amino acids: CSAWTGETNTEAFF. The CDR3 nucleotides are TGCAGTGCTTGGACAGGGGAAACGAACACTGAAGCTTTCTTT.

The chain links TRBV5-1 to TRBJ2-7; 14 positions match TRBD2. Germline V gene sequence: CDR1 SGHRS, CDR2 YFSETQ. The CDR3 spans 17 residues. V lost 4 bases to trimming and J lost 1 base; unmatched junction nucleotides: 7. In DNA, the CDR3 is TGCGCCAGCAGCCCGGGACTAGCGGGAGCCGTATCCTACGAGCAGTACTTC. Protein product: CASSPGLAGAVSYEQYF. Full variable domain (remainder filled in from reference TRBV5-1 and TRBJ2-7): KAGVTQTPRYLIKTRGQQVTLSCSPISGHRSVSWYQQTPGQGLQFLFEYFSETQRNKGNFPGRFSGRQFSNSRSEMNVSTLELGDSALYLCASSPGLAGAVSYEQYFGPGTRLTVT.

V usage is TRBV13 and J usage is TRBJ1-1; D not resolved. The CDR3 consists of 14 residues. From germline, CDR1 is PRHDT and CDR2 FYEKMQ (reference sequence). V lost 2 bases and J lost 1, with 8 bases in between. CDR3 sequence reads: CASSLTWENTEAFF. The DNA of the CDR3 is TGTGCCAGCAGCTTAACCTGGGAGAACACTGAAGCTTTCTTT.

This chain connects TRBV5-1 to TRBJ2-1, with 7 bases matching TRBD2. The CDR3 consists of 16 residues. J was trimmed by 7 bases and V by 2 bases; bases with no gene match: 12. Per the germline V gene, CDR1 is SGHRS and CDR2 is YFSETQ. DNA for the CDR3: TGCGCCAGCAGCTTAATGTATGCGGGAGAGGGTAATGAGCAGTTCTTC. It translates to CASSLMYAGEGNEQFF.

Details on this clonotype: One end of the junction fails to match germline, which may point to a read error. The chain couples TRBV20-1 to TRBJ1-2; 11 nucleotides line up with TRBD1. This CDR3 contains 14 residues. CDR1 is DFQATT and CDR2 is SNEGSKA in the germline V gene (reference sequence). This CDR3 is CGARDVDRGLGYTF. CDR3 nucleotides: TGCGGTGCTAGAGACGTGGACAGGGGGCTTGGCTACACCTTC.

This clonotype has just a few counts. The J gene is TRBJ1-2, the V gene TRBV12-3 or TRBV12-4; D is undetermined. The CDR3 consists of 14 residues. The V gene lost 2 bases and the J gene lost 4 bases, with 11 bases spanning the gap. The DNA of the CDR3 is TGTGCCAGCAGTTTACGGGGTCGAATCTATGGCTACACCTTC. Encoded protein: CASSLRGRIYGYTF.

There are a few counts of this clonotype. This rearrangement joins TRBV6-5 to TRBJ2-3, with TRBD2 matching over 8 bases. The length of the CDR3 is 16 residues. Germline V CDR1 and CDR2: MNHEY, SVGAGI. The trim removed 0 bases at V and 7 bases at J, leaving 9 bases unmatched. The DNA for the CDR3 is TGTGCCAGCAGTTACTCCCTGGGACTAGGGGCCCATACGCAGTATTTT. Its protein is CASSYSLGLGAHTQYF.